What follows describes a single TCR beta chain. No antigen is known for it. V lost 5 bases and J lost 4, with 13 bases in between. This CDR3 has 14 residues. The germline V gene has CDR1 SGHAT and CDR2 FQNNGV. Those who donated, Caucasian adults without exception, all lived in Nashville, Tennessee. Researchers drew on approximately 92 million PBMCs for genomic DNA from unsorted samples. The source of the sample is a study of shared clonotypes between healthy human individuals. Study findings and constraints: Only blood was sampled; tissue repertoires likely differ.

Deep-level settings were used for running the assay. Using immunoSEQ multiplex PCR, the repertoire was profiled, and TCRdb retains in-frame clones only, with some absent. The sample has about 490,000 clones, 70% to 80% seen once; the top ten hold over 9.5%. The sequencing input was PBMCs. The chain has TRBV11-2 and TRBJ2-3; no reliable D call. This clonotype was obtained from a woman aged 40 to 55 in good health. Some clones in this sample may be carry-over from other donors' samples. The CDR3 nucleotides read TGTGCCAGCAGCCAAAACGAGGTAGCAGATACGCAGTATTTT. Protein product: CASSQNEVADTQYF.